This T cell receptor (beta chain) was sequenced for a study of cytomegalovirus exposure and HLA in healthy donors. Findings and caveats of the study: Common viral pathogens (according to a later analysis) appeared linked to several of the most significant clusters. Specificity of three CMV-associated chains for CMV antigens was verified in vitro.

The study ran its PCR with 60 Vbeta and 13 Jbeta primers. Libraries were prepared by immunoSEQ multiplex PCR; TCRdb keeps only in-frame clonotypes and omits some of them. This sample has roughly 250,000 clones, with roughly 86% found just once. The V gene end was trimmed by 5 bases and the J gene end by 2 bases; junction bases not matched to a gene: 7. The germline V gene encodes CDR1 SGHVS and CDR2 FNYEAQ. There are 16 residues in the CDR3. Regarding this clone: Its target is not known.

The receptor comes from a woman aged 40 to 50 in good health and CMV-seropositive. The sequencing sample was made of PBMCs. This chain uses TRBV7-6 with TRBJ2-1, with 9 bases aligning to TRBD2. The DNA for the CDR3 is TGTGCCAGCAGCCCCCGCTCTAGCGGGACCTACAATGAGCAGTTCTTC. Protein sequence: CASSPRSSGTYNEQFF. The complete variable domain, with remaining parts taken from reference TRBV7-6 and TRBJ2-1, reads GAGVSQSPRYKVTKRGQDVALRCDPISGHVSLYWYRQALGQGPEFLTYFNYEAQQDKSGLPNDRFSAERPEGSISTLTIQRTEQRDSAMYRCASSPRSSGTYNEQFFGPGTRLTVL.